Given below is one TCR beta chain in context. This specimen belongs to a study of blood T cell repertoires in COVID-19. Study at large: Collection of acute and convalescent COVID-19 samples took place in the United States, Italy and Spain. From T cells, B-cell-depleted T cells, or PBMCs came the material, which was cDNA or gDNA.

In the study's own analysis: Amplification of reference gene primers was used by the study to estimate nucleated cell counts. The method was immunoSEQ multiplex PCR; TCRdb's version includes in-frame clones alone and lacks a portion of them. The DNA gave D and trimming, while V, J and clone size come from that table. The sample records just over 90,000 clones, 85% to 90% being singletons. Germline CDR1 MGHRA, CDR2 YSYEKL. Deletions cut 1 base from V and 2 bases from J, with 11 bases between. CDR3 length: 15 residues. The V call is TRBV4-1, the J call TRBJ2-5; tentatively, D is TRBD1 (7 bases). The source material was peripheral blood. The origin of this receptor is a human donor with active COVID-19. The donor label of this sample is uncertain. The CDR3 loop reads CASSQAGDRQETQYF. The CDR3 DNA reads TGCGCCAGCAGCCAAGCGGGGGACAGACAAGAGACCCAGTACTTC.